This T cell receptor beta chain was sequenced during a study of early T cells in non-severe SARS-CoV-2 infection. In the study overall: Bulk RNA from unsorted whole blood was sequenced; chains were unpaired.

Germline V gene data show CDR1 as SEHNR and CDR2 as FQNEAQ (reference sequence). Trimming took 5 bases from V and 6 from J, leaving 16 bases between them. The CDR3 is made up of 15 amino acids. This clonotype has a count of ten or more. Antigen unknown. The study, taken as a whole, reports: Matching results from VDJdb favored anti-spike CD8 responses, leaving private and CD4 specificities undetected.

Attachment of unique molecular identifiers was made to individual cDNA molecules. TCRdb ran MiXCR on the 5' RACE reads and lists one entry per CDR3 protein. The sample gives 40,000 to 55,000 distinct CDR3 sequences, roughly an eighth of which show up once; 16% is in the top ten. This TCR was recovered from an adult who was a healthcare worker with PCR-confirmed SARS-CoV-2 infection or an uninfected control (not recorded which). The chain couples TRBV7-9 to TRBJ1-4; D remains unclear. Sequencing was done on a sample of whole blood. The CDR3 DNA follows: TGTGCCAGCAGCCCCCCGGGGAGGGATGATGAAAAACTGTTTTTT. Translating it yields CASSPPGRDDEKLFF.